This entry describes one T cell receptor beta chain. Its cognate antigen is unknown. The data originate from a study of cytomegalovirus exposure and HLA in healthy donors. Regarding the study as a whole: High sensitivity and specificity were reportedly achieved when the classifier diagnosed cytomegalovirus status.

Germline CDR1 is WNHNN and CDR2 is SYGVQD (reference sequence). Trimming stripped 5 bases from V and 0 bases from J, with 19 bases between. The CDR3 runs 17 residues. 13 Jbeta primers and 60 Vbeta primers were used for the PCR. The method was immunoSEQ multiplex PCR; TCRdb's version includes in-frame clones alone and lacks a portion of them. The sample records 80,000 to 95,000 clones, 70% to 90% being singletons. Sample: PBMCs. This sequence was found in a woman aged 18-30 years in good health and CMV-seropositive. The chain links TRBV10-1 to TRBJ1-1; D gene uncertain. The CDR3 nucleotides read TGCGCCAGCAGTCGGAGACGTGGAGGTTTTATGAACACTGAAGCTTTCTTT. It yields the protein CASSRRRGGFMNTEAFF.